The entry that follows covers one T cell receptor (beta chain) sequence. The data derive from a study of blood T cell repertoires in COVID-19. Looking at the study overall: Sources were T cells, B-cell-depleted T cells, or PBMCs; the material itself was cDNA or gDNA.

Per the study methods: Using reference gene primer amplification, nucleated cell counts were estimated. TCRdb's table, derived via immunoSEQ multiplex PCR, lists solely in-frame clones and lacks some. The DNA was the basis for D and trimming; V, J and clone size are from that table. The data hold 300,000 to 400,000 clones, with roughly nine tenths observed a single time. This CDR3 is built from 13 residues. The V and J ends lost 4 bases and 7 bases respectively, with 13 bases between them. Germline values: CDR1 MNHEY, CDR2 SVGEGT. The V and J genes are TRBV6-2 or TRBV6-3 and TRBJ1-2; weak D call: TRBD1 (5 bases). The sequenced sample consisted of PBMCs or T cells enriched from blood (not recorded which). This TCR was sampled from a woman in her twenties or thirties who had been exposed to COVID-19. The CDR3 loop reads CASSSMGRGGYTF. The CDR3 region has the DNA TGTGCCAGCAGTTCCATGGGGAGGGGTGGCTACACCTTC.